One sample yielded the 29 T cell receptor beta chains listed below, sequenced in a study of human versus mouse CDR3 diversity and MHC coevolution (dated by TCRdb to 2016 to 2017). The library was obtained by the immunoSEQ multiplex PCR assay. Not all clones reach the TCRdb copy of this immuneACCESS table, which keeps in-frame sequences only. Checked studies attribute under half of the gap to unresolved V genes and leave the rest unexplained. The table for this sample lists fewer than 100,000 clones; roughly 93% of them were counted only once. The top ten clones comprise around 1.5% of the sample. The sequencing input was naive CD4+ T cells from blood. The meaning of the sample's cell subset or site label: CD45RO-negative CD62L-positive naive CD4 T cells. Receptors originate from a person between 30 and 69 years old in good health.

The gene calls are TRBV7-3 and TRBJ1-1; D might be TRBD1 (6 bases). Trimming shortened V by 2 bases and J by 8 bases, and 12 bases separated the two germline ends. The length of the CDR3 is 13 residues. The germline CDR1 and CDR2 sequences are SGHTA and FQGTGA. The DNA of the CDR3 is TGTGCCAGCAGCTTACAACAGGGTGCGGAAGCTTTCTTT. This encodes CASSLQQGAEAFF. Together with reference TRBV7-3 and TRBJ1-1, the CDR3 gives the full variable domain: GAGVSQTPSNKVTEKGKYVELRCDPISGHTALYWYRQSLGQGPEFLIYFQGTGAADDSGLPNDRFFAVRPEGSVSTLKIQRTERGDSAVYLCASSLQQGAEAFFGQGTRLTVV.

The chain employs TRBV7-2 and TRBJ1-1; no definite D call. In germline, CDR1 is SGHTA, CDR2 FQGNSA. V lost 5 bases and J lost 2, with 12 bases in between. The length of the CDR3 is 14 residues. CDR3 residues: CASSPGGSNTEAFF. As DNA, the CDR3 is TGTGCCAGCAGCCCGGGTGGTTCCAACACTGAAGCTTTCTTT.

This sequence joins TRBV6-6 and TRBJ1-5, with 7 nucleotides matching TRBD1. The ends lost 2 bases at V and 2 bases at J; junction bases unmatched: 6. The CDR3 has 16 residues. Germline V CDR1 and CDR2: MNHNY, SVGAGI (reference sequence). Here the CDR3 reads CASSYPTGFGNQPQHF. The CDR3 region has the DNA TGTGCCAGCAGTTACCCGACAGGGTTTGGCAATCAGCCCCAGCATTTT.

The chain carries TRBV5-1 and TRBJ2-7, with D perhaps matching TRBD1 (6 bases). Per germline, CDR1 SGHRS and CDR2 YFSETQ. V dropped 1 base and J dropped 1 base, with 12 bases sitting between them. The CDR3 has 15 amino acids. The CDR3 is CASSLLTGQSYEQYF. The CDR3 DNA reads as TGCGCCAGCAGCTTGTTAACGGGACAATCCTACGAGCAGTACTTC.

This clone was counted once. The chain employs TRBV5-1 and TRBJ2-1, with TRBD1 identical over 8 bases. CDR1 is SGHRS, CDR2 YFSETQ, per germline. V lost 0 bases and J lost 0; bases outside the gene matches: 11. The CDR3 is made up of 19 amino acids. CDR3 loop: CASSLVAGGRSSSYNEQFF. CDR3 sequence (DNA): TGCGCCAGCAGCTTGGTGGCAGGGGGCCGGAGCAGCTCCTACAATGAGCAGTTCTTC.

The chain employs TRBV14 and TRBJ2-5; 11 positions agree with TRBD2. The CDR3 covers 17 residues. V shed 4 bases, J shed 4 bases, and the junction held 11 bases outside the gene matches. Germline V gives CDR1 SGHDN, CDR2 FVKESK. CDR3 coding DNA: TGTGCCAGCAGCCCCTACCCTGCTAGCGGGGGGCCAGAGACCCAGTACTTC. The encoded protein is CASSPYPASGGPETQYF.

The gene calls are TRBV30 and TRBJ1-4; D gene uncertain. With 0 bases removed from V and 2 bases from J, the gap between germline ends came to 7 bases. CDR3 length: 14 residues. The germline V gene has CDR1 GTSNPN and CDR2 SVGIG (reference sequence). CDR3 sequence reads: CAWSVEPTNEKLFF. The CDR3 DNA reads TGTGCCTGGAGTGTAGAGCCCACTAATGAAAAACTGTTTTTT.

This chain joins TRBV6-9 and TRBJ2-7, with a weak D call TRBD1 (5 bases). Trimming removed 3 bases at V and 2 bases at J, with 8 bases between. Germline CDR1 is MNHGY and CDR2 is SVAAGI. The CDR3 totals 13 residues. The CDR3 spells CASSYRDPYEQYF. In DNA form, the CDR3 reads TGTGCCAGCAGTTACAGGGATCCCTACGAGCAGTACTTC.

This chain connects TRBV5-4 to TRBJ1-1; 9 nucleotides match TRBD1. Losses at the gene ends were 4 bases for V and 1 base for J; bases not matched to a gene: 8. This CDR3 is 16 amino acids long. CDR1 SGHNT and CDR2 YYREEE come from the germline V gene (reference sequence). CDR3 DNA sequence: TGTGCCAGCAGCGGAAGGACAGGGGCCCAGAACACTGAAGCTTTCTTT. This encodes CASSGRTGAQNTEAFF.

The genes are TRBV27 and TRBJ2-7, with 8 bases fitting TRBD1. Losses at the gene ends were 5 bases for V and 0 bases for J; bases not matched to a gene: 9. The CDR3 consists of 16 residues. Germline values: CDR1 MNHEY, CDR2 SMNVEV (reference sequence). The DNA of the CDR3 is TGTGCCAGCAGTCCCGGGACAGGTTCCTCCTCCTACGAGCAGTACTTC. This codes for CASSPGTGSSSYEQYF.

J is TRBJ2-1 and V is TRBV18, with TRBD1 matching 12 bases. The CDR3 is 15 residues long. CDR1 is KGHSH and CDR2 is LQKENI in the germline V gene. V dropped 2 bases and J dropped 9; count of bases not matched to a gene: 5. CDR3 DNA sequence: TGTGCCAGCTCACCATTGGGACAGGGGGCTGGTGAGCAGTTCTTC. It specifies CASSPLGQGAGEQFF.

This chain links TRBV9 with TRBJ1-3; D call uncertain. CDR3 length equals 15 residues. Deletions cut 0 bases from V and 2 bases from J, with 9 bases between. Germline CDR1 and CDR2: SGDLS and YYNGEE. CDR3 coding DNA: TGTGCCAGCAGCGTAGGAGGGTTAGCTGGAAACACCATATATTTT. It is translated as CASSVGGLAGNTIYF.

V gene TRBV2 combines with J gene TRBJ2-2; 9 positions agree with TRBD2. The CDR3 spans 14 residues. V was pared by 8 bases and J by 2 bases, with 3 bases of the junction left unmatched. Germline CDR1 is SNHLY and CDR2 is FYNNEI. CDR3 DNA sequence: TGTGCCAGCCCGACTAGCGGTAACACCGGGGAGCTGTTTTTT. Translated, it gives CASPTSGNTGELFF.

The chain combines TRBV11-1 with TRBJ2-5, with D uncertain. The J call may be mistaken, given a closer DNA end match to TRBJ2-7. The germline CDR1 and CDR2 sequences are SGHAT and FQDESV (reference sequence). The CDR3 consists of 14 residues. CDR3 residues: CASSLSPQSYEQYF. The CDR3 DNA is TGTGCCAGCAGCTTGTCTCCGCAATCCTACGAGCAGTACTTC.

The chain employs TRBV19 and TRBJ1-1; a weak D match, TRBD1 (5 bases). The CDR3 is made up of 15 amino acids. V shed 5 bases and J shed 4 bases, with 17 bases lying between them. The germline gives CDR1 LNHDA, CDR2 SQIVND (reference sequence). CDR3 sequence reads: CASSRRGQLSTEAFF. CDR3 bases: TGTGCCAGTAGTCGGAGGGGCCAATTGAGCACTGAAGCTTTCTTT.

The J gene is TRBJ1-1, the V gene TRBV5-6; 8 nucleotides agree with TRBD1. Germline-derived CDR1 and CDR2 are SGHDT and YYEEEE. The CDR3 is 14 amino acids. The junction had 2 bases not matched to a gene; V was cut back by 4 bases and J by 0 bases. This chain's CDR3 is CASSGQGLNTEAFF. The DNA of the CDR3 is TGTGCCAGCAGCGGACAGGGATTGAACACTGAAGCTTTCTTT.

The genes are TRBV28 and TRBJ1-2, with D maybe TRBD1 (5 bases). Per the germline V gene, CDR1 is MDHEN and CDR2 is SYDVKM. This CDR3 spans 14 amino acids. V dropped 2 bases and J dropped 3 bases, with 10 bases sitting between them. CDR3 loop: CASSLQGLYYGYTF. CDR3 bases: TGTGCCAGCAGTTTACAGGGACTATACTATGGCTACACCTTC.

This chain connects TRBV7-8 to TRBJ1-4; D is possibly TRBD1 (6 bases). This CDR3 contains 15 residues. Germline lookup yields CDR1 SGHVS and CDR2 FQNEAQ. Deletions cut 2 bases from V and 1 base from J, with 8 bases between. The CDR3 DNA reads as TGTGCCAGCAGCTTACTAGGGGGAACTAATGAAAAACTGTTTTTT. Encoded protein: CASSLLGGTNEKLFF.

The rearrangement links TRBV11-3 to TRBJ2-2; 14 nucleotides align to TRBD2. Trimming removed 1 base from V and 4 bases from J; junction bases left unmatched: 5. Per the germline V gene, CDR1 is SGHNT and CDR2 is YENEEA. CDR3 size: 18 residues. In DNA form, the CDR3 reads TGTGCCAGCAGCTTAGGACTAGCGGGAGGGCGTAGCACCGGGGAGCTGTTTTTT. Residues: CASSLGLAGGRSTGELFF.

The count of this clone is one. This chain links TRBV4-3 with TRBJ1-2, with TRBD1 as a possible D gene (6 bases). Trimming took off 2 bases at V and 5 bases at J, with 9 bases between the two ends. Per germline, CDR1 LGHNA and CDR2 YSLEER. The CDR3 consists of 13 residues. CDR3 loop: CASSQLTGYGYTF. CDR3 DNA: TGCGCCAGCAGCCAATTGACAGGATATGGCTACACCTTC.

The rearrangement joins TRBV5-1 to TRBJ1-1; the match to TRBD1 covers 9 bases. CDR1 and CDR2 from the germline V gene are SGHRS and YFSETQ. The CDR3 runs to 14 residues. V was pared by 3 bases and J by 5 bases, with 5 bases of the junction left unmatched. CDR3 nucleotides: TGCGCCAGCAGCTATGGTGACAGGGGGACTGAAGCTTTCTTT. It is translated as CASSYGDRGTEAFF.

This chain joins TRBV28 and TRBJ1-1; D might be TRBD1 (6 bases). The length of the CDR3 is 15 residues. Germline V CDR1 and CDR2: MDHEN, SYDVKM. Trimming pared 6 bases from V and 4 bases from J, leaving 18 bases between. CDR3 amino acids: CASSPTTGKGTEAFF. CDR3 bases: TGTGCCAGCAGCCCGACCACAGGGAAAGGCACTGAAGCTTTCTTT.

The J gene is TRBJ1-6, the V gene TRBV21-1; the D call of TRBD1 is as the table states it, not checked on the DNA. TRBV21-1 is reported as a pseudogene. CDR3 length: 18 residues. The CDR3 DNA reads TGTGCCAGCAGCAAAAGGTCGGACAGGGAAACCTTTTATTCACCCCTCCACTTT. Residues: CASSKRSDRETFYSPLHF.

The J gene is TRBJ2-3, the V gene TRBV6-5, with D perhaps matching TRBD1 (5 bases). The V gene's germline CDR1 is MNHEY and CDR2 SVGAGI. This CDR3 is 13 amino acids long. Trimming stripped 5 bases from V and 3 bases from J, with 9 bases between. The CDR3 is CASSARVTDTQYF. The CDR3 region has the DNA TGTGCCAGCAGTGCCAGGGTGACAGATACGCAGTATTTT.

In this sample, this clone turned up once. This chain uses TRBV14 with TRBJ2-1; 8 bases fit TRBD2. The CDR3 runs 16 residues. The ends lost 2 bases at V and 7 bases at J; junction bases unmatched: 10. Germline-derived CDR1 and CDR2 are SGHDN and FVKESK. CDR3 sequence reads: CASSQTDGRAKNEQFF. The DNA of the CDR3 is TGTGCCAGCAGCCAAACGGACGGGAGGGCCAAAAATGAGCAGTTCTTC.

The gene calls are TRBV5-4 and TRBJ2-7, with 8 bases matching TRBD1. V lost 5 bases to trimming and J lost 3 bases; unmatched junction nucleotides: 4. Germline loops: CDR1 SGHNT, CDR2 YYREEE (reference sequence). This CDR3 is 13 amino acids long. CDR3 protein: CASSRDRIYEQYF. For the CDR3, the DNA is TGTGCCAGCAGTCGGGACAGGATCTACGAGCAGTACTTC.

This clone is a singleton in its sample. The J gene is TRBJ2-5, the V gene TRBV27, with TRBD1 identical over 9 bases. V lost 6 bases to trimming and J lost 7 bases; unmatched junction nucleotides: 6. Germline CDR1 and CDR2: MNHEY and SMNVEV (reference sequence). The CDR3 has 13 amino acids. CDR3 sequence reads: CASSPGQGVTQYF. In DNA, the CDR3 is TGTGCCAGCAGCCCGGGACAGGGTGTGACCCAGTACTTC.

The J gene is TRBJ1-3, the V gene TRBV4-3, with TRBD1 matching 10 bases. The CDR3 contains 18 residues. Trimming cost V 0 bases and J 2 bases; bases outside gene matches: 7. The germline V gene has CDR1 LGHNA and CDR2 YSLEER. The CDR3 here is CASSQDGTGVVAGNTIYF. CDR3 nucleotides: TGCGCCAGCAGCCAAGATGGGACAGGGGTCGTCGCTGGAAACACCATATATTTT.

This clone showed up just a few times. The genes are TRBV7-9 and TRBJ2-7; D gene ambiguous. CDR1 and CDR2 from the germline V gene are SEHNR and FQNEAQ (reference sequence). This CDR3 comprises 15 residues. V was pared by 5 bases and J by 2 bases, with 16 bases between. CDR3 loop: CASSIATPQTYEQYF. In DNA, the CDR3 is TGTGCCAGCAGCATCGCTACCCCCCAAACCTACGAGCAGTACTTC.